A single sample gave rise to the 11 T cell receptor beta chains below, sequenced in a study of Graves' ophthalmopathy and Graves' hyperthyroidism. The TCR beta CDR3 regions underwent amplification from RNA transcripts. In the first round, RT-PCR was carried out with HTBI primers, and a multiplex PCR formed the second round. TCRdb reprocessed the multiplex PCR reads with MiXCR, giving one entry per CDR3 protein. The sample includes about 740,000 distinct CDR3 sequences, roughly 40% of them seen just once. The source material was peripheral blood. These receptors came from an adult man with Graves' ophthalmopathy.

This clonotype appeared many times. The chain is built from TRBV9 and TRBJ1-1; 7 nucleotides line up with TRBD1. This CDR3 comprises 14 residues. J lost 5 bases, V lost 2 bases, and 6 bases had no gene match. CDR1 SGDLS and CDR2 YYNGEE come from the germline V gene. In DNA form, the CDR3 reads TGTGCCAGCAGCGTTAGACAGGGAGAGACTGAAGCTTTCTTT. Translation: CASSVRQGETEAFF.

The chain is built from TRBV7-9 and TRBJ2-6, with D possibly TRBD1 on 5 matching bases. Germline loops: CDR1 SEHNR, CDR2 FQNEAQ (reference sequence). This CDR3 is built from 14 residues. Trimming stripped 5 bases from V and 4 bases from J, with 9 bases between. CDR3 nucleotides: TGTGCCAGCAGCGCCAGACAGGGGGCCAACGTCCTGACTTTC. Its translation: CASSARQGANVLTF.

The chain uses TRBV5-1 and TRBJ2-2, with unresolved D. This CDR3 is built from 15 residues. Germline CDR1 is SGHRS and CDR2 is YFSETQ. Trimming took 4 bases from V and 0 from J, leaving 10 bases between them. The chain's CDR3 is CASSPGPSNTGELFF. As DNA, the CDR3 is TGCGCCAGCAGCCCCGGGCCTTCGAACACCGGGGAGCTGTTTTTT.

In regard to this clonotype: At one of its ends the junction is not consistent with the germline gene, which may arise from a read error. V and J are TRBV20-1 and TRBJ2-7; D possibly corresponds to TRBD2 (5 bases). CDR3 length: 13 amino acids. CDR1 is DFQATT and CDR2 is SNEGSKA in the germline V gene (reference sequence). DNA for the CDR3: TGCAGTGCTGGAGGTCAGGAATCATACGGGCAGTACTTC. Amino acids: CSAGGQESYGQYF.

The chain combines TRBV5-6 with TRBJ2-7; D call uncertain. CDR1 SGHDT and CDR2 YYEEEE come from the germline V gene. The CDR3 consists of 14 residues. V was cut by 4 bases and J by 5 bases, with 16 bases left in between. This CDR3 reads CASSRRWARNEQYF. DNA for the CDR3: TGTGCCAGCAGCCGGAGATGGGCTCGGAACGAGCAGTACTTC.

This CDR3 reads CASSYGFGTVQETQYF. Here the CDR3 DNA reads TGTGCCAGCAGTTACGGGTTCGGGACAGTCCAAGAGACCCAGTACTTC. V and J are TRBV2 and TRBJ2-5, with 7 bases identical to TRBD1. CDR1 and CDR2 (germline): SNHLY, FYNNEI. V shed 5 bases, J shed 1 base, and the junction held 10 bases outside the gene matches. CDR3 length equals 16 residues.

Details on this clonotype: One end of the junction fails to match germline, which may point to a read error. The rearrangement joins TRBV7-9 to TRBJ1-4; D remains ambiguous. The CDR3 length is 17 residues. The germline CDR1 and CDR2 sequences are SEHNR and FQNEAQ (reference sequence). DNA of the CDR3: TGCGCCAGCAGCCAATCCGGTAGCGGGCCAGCGGGTGAAAAACTGTTTTTT. Encoded protein: CASSQSGSGPAGEKLFF. Supplemented by reference TRBV7-9 and TRBJ1-4, the full variable domain reads DTGVSQNPRHKITKRGQNVTFRCDPISEHNRLYWYRQTLGQGPEFLTYFQNEAQLEKSRLLSDRFSAERPKGSFSTLEIQRTEQGDSAMYLCASSQSGSGPAGEKLFFGSGTQLSVL.

This clonotype was observed a few times. The chain uses TRBV29-1 and TRBJ2-3; TRBD1 matches 9 bases. The CDR3 spans 14 residues. The V gene end was trimmed by 7 bases and the J gene end by 6 bases; junction bases not matched to a gene: 11. The germline gives CDR1 SQVTM, CDR2 ANQGSEA. Here the CDR3 reads CSEAGTGSVDTQYF. The CDR3 bases are TGCAGCGAAGCCGGGACAGGGAGCGTGGATACGCAGTATTTT.

The count of this clonotype is one. The J gene is TRBJ2-2, the V gene TRBV5-4; 9 nucleotides agree with TRBD2. Germline loops: CDR1 SGHNT, CDR2 YYREEE (reference sequence). V lost 1 base and J lost 3; bases outside the gene matches: 7. This CDR3 spans 17 amino acids. CDR3 DNA sequence: TGTGCCAGCAGCTTGAGCCTAGCGGGGTCATACACCGGGGAGCTGTTTTTT. Translating it yields CASSLSLAGSYTGELFF.

The V gene is TRBV25-1, the J gene TRBJ2-2, with TRBD1 identical over 10 bases. J gave up 6 bases and V 5 bases, and 6 bases lay outside the gene matches. Germline lookup yields CDR1 MGHDK and CDR2 SYGVNS. This CDR3 is 15 amino acids long. CDR3 amino acids: CASSLGQGVPGELFF. The CDR3 bases are TGTGCCAGCAGTTTAGGACAGGGGGTGCCCGGGGAGCTGTTTTTT.

This clonotype came up a few times. This sequence joins TRBV20-1 and TRBJ2-7; a possible D gene is TRBD2 (6 bases). The germline CDR1 and CDR2 sequences are DFQATT and SNEGSKA (reference sequence). This CDR3 spans 14 amino acids. V dropped 3 bases and J dropped 7 bases, with 19 bases sitting between them. As DNA, the CDR3 is TGCAGTGCTAGCGGATTAGCGGACTGGAGAGAGCAGTACTTC. Protein sequence: CSASGLADWREQYF.